This TCR beta chain was obtained from a study of T cell responses to AZD1222 COVID-19 vaccine. Study-level findings and limits: The reported proportion of spike-specific TCRs targeting unmutated variant regions was nearly half. Seropositive AZD1222 recipients at baseline numbered only five or six. Spike-wide vaccine-associated CD4 TCRs dominated at 160-218 and 743-854.

Trimming cost V 4 bases and J 3 bases, with 16 bases left between them. The CDR3 is 16 amino acids. CDR1 SGHDT and CDR2 YYEEEE come from the germline V gene. This table comes from immunoSEQ multiplex PCR, and its TCRdb copy is limited to in-frame clones, with some not included. The table includes fewer than 200,000 clones, around nine tenths detected once. Worth noting for this clone: Its specificity is unknown.

This chain links TRBV5-6 with TRBJ2-2; TRBD2 might be the D (5 bases). Source: peripheral blood, taken on day 0 of AZD1222 vaccination. The sequence came from an adult in good health. CDR3 sequence (DNA): TGTGCCAGCAGCCCATGGACCAGCGGATACACCGGGGAGCTGTTTTTT. As protein: CASSPWTSGYTGELFF. The entire variable domain, with the rest obtained from reference TRBV5-6 and TRBJ2-2, is as follows: DAGVTQSPTHLIKTRGQQVTLRCSPKSGHDTVSWYQQALGQGPQFIFQYYEEEERQRGNFPDRFSGHQFPNYSSELNVNALLLGDSALYLCASSPWTSGYTGELFFGEGSRLTVL.